Shown below are 17 T cell receptor beta chains from a single sample sequenced in a study of T cells in Graves' hyperthyroidism and ophthalmopathy. RNA transcripts gave rise to amplified TCR beta CDR3 regions. With the HTBI primer set, the TCR CDR3 went through a first round of RT-PCR. MiXCR, run by TCRdb on the multiplex PCR reads, gives a single entry per CDR3 protein. Here the sample spans approximately 710,000 distinct CDR3 sequences, approximately 15% being singletons. Source material: blood. These TCRs come from a man aged 50 or older with Graves' hyperthyroidism.

This clonotype has ten or more counts. This chain uses TRBV2 with TRBJ1-3; D unresolved. The CDR3 has 15 amino acids. The V gene's germline CDR1 is SNHLY and CDR2 FYNNEI. V lost 1 base and J 0 bases, leaving 7 bases between the germline ends. CDR3 nucleotides: TGTGCCAGCAGTGAAGATAGGAGCTCTGGAAACACCATATATTTT. Its protein product is CASSEDRSSGNTIYF.

This clonotype has a count of ten or more. This chain joins TRBV28 and TRBJ2-7; D might be TRBD1 or TRBD2, each matching 5 bases. This CDR3 comprises 16 residues. The ends were cut back, 6 bases at V and 2 bases at J, with 20 bases in the middle. CDR1 is MDHEN, CDR2 SYDVKM, per germline. CDR3 sequence (DNA): TGTGCCAGCAGCGCCTTCCCACGGGGACGAACCTACGAGCAGTACTTC. Translation: CASSAFPRGRTYEQYF.

This clonotype has a count of ten or more. The chain combines TRBV5-6 with TRBJ1-2; 7 nucleotides match TRBD1. This CDR3 contains 14 residues. J gave up 5 bases and V 3 bases, and 7 bases lay outside the gene matches. Per the germline V gene, CDR1 is SGHDT and CDR2 is YYEEEE. CDR3 residues: CASSSGQPPYGYTF. The DNA of the CDR3 is TGTGCCAGCAGCTCGGGACAGCCTCCTTATGGCTACACCTTC.

This clonotype has a count of ten or more. The chain combines TRBV7-8 with TRBJ2-1, with D tentatively TRBD2 (5 bases). This CDR3 has 14 amino acids. Per the germline V gene, CDR1 is SGHVS and CDR2 is FQNEAQ. V gave up 5 bases and J gave up 8 bases, with 16 bases separating them. The CDR3 bases are TGTGCCAGCAGCCCGGGTGCTAGCACCGATGAGCAGTTCTTC. Encoded protein: CASSPGASTDEQFF.

The chain is built from TRBV20-1 and TRBJ1-5; no definite D call. CDR1 is DFQATT, CDR2 SNEGSKA, per germline (reference sequence). This CDR3 is 14 amino acids long. V lost 0 bases and J 7 bases, leaving 13 bases between the germline ends. CDR3 amino acids: CSARDAGVRQPQHF. CDR3 nucleotide sequence: TGCAGTGCTAGAGATGCCGGGGTACGGCAGCCCCAGCATTTT.

The table lists this clonotype with a few counts. V usage is TRBV6-1 and J usage is TRBJ1-1, with no clear D. The ends were cut back, 7 bases at V and 0 bases at J, with 15 bases in the middle. This CDR3 comprises 15 residues. CDR1 is MNHNS, CDR2 SASEGT, per germline. CDR3 sequence (DNA): TGTGCCAGCAAAGTACCTTACCCCATGAACACTGAAGCTTTCTTT. It yields the protein CASKVPYPMNTEAFF.

V usage is TRBV20-1 and J usage is TRBJ2-7, with TRBD2 identical over 7 bases. Germline V CDR1 and CDR2: DFQATT, SNEGSKA (reference sequence). The CDR3 sequence is 14 residues long. The ends lost 6 bases at V and 5 bases at J; junction bases unmatched: 13. In nucleotides, the CDR3 is TGCAGTGCCCCCTGGGGCGGGAGAGTCGACGAGCAGTACTTC. It specifies CSAPWGGRVDEQYF.

The V gene is TRBV3-1, the J gene TRBJ2-5; 7 bases agree with TRBD1. CDR1 is LGHDT, CDR2 YNNKEL, per germline (reference sequence). The CDR3 has 18 residues. V trimming: 0 bases; J trimming: 4 bases; junction bases outside the gene matches: 14. This CDR3 is CASSQEGHTRGRTETQYF. CDR3 bases: TGTGCCAGCAGCCAAGAGGGCCATACTAGGGGGCGAACAGAGACCCAGTACTTC.

At least ten counts were recorded for this clonotype. V and J are TRBV24-1 and TRBJ2-7; D unclear. V was shortened by 4 bases and J by 2 bases, with 14 bases between the two germline ends. CDR3 size: 15 residues. Germline CDR1 KGHDR, CDR2 SFDVKD. This chain's CDR3 is CATSDPKVFPYEQYF. The CDR3 DNA is TGTGCCACCAGTGACCCGAAGGTGTTTCCCTACGAGCAGTACTTC.

This clonotype was recorded at least ten times. The chain carries TRBV20-1 and TRBJ2-5; TRBD2 matches 12 bases. The CDR3 totals 20 residues. Germline CDR1 DFQATT, CDR2 SNEGSKA (reference sequence). V shed 1 base, J shed 2 bases, and the junction held 17 bases outside the gene matches. The CDR3 coding sequence is TGCAGTGCTAGAGTGTTCAGCATGGCTAGCGGGAGGGTAGGGCAAGAGACCCAGTACTTC. Protein sequence: CSARVFSMASGRVGQETQYF.

This clonotype was detected many times. The chain combines TRBV6-2 or TRBV6-3 with TRBJ1-6; 9 positions agree with TRBD1. With V trimmed by 8 bases and J by 10 bases, 6 bases remained unmatched. The CDR3 covers 13 residues. CDR1 and CDR2 from the germline V gene are MNHEY and SVGEGT. CDR3 bases: TGTGCCAGCGGGGACAGGGCGGACTCACCCCTCCACTTT. This translates into CASGDRADSPLHF.

As regards this clonotype: Likely a read error: the CDR3 ends without its conserved phenylalanine or tryptophan. The chain is built from TRBV24-1 and TRBJ1-1, with D tentatively TRBD1 (5 bases). The CDR3 has 13 amino acids. Germline V gene data show CDR1 as KGHDR and CDR2 as SFDVKD. Between the trimmed V and J ends, which lost 4 bases and 1 base, there was a span of 6 bases. CDR3: CATSETENTEAFL. The CDR3 bases are TGTGCCACCAGTGAGACAGAGAACACTGAAGCTTTCCTT.

This clonotype has a count of ten or more. The chain uses TRBV12-3 or TRBV12-4 and TRBJ2-1; possibly TRBD1 for D (5 bases). The V end was cut by 6 bases, the J end by 0 bases, with 18 bases between. This CDR3 comprises 17 residues. The CDR3 reads CASRNQGQMPSYNEQFF. DNA of the CDR3: TGTGCCAGCAGAAATCAGGGCCAGATGCCCTCCTACAATGAGCAGTTCTTC.

This clonotype was counted a few times. V and J are TRBV19 and TRBJ2-1; 9 bases line up with TRBD2. In germline, CDR1 is LNHDA, CDR2 SQIVND (reference sequence). The ends lost 0 bases at V and 9 bases at J; junction bases unmatched: 9. The CDR3 is 16 residues long. The CDR3 sequence is CASSIDGLAGTVEQFF. The CDR3 DNA follows: TGTGCCAGTAGTATAGACGGGCTAGCGGGGACTGTTGAGCAGTTCTTC.

Worth noting for this clonotype: A single base separates this from a much larger clone, so it may be a read error. The gene calls are TRBV2 and TRBJ1-4; D not resolved. This CDR3 spans 13 amino acids. Trimming left V 2 bases short and J 7 bases short, with 8 bases between. Looked up from germline, CDR1 is SNHLY and CDR2 is FYNNEI. CDR3 amino acids: CASSERTCEKLFF. The CDR3 DNA follows: TGTGCCAGCAGTGAACGGACTTGTGAAAAACTGTTTTTT.

The gene calls are TRBV10-2 and TRBJ2-3, with 8 bases matching TRBD2. This CDR3 has 14 residues. The trim removed 7 bases at V and 6 bases at J, leaving 9 bases unmatched. Germline V gives CDR1 WSHSY, CDR2 SAAADI. This CDR3 is CASNKAGVADTQYF. The CDR3 DNA is TGCGCCAGCAATAAAGCGGGAGTGGCGGATACGCAGTATTTT.

The genes are TRBV20-1 and TRBJ2-7; no clear D. Trimming shortened V by 1 base and J by 0 bases, and 7 bases separated the two germline ends. This CDR3 spans 13 amino acids. Per the germline V gene, CDR1 is DFQATT and CDR2 is SNEGSKA (reference sequence). The CDR3 is CSARGWLSYEQYF. Written as DNA, the CDR3 is TGCAGTGCTAGAGGATGGCTCTCCTACGAGCAGTACTTC.